One and the same sample provided the 2 T cell receptor beta chains below, sequenced in a study of cytomegalovirus exposure and HLA in healthy donors. PCR employed 60 Vbeta and 13 Jbeta primers. Profiling relied on immunoSEQ multiplex PCR, and the TCRdb table lists in-frame clones only, not all of them. The sample yields some 110,000 clones, approximately 81% seen once. The sequencing input was PBMCs. The receptors come from a woman aged 25-40 years in good health and CMV-seronegative.

The V and J genes are TRBV7-6 and TRBJ1-4; 9 positions agree with TRBD1. V was pared by 4 bases and J by 7 bases, with 1 base of the junction left unmatched. Germline-derived CDR1 and CDR2 are SGHVS and FNYEAQ. This CDR3 is built from 13 residues. CDR3 nucleotide sequence: TGTGCCAGCAGCTGGACAGGGGTTGAAAAACTGTTTTTT. This encodes CASSWTGVEKLFF. Full variable domain (outside the CDR3, taken from reference TRBV7-6 and TRBJ1-4): GAGVSQSPRYKVTKRGQDVALRCDPISGHVSLYWYRQALGQGPEFLTYFNYEAQQDKSGLPNDRFSAERPEGSISTLTIQRTEQRDSAMYRCASSWTGVEKLFFGSGTQLSVL.

V usage is TRBV19 and J usage is TRBJ2-5; D unclear. The DNA end favors TRBJ2-7, so the J call may be wrong. The CDR3 loop spans 14 amino acids. The germline gives CDR1 LNHDA, CDR2 SQIVND (reference sequence). CDR3 in amino acids: CASSPQASSYEQYF. The CDR3, as DNA: TGTGCCAGTAGCCCCCAGGCTTCATCCTACGAGCAGTACTTC.